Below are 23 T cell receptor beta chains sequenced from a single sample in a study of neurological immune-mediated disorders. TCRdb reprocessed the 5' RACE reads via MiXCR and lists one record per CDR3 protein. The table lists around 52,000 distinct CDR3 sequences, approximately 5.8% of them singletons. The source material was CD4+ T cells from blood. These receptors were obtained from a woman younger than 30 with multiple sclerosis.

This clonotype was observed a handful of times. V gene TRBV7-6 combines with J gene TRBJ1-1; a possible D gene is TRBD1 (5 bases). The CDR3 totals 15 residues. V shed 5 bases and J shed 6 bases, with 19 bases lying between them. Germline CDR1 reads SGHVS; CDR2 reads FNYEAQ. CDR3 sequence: CASSPYGGDRAEAFF. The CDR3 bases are TGTGCCAGCAGCCCTTATGGGGGAGACCGCGCTGAAGCTTTCTTT. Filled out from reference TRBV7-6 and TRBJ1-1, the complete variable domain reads GAGVSQSPRYKVTKRGQDVALRCDPISGHVSLYWYRQALGQGPEFLTYFNYEAQQDKSGLPNDRFSAERPEGSISTLTIQRTEQRDSAMYRCASSPYGGDRAEAFFGQGTRLTVV.

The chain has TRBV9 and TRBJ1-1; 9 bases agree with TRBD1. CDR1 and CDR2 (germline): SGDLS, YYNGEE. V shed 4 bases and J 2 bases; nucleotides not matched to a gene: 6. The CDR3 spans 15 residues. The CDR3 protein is CASSPRTGVNTEAFF. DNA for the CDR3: TGTGCCAGCAGCCCCCGGACAGGGGTTAACACTGAAGCTTTCTTT.

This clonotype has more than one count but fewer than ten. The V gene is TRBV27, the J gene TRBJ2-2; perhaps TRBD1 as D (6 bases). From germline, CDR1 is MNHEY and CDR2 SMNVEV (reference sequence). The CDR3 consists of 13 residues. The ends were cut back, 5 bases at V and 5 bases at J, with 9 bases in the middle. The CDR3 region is CASSVQGTGELFF. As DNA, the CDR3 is TGTGCCAGCAGTGTACAGGGTACCGGGGAGCTGTTTTTT.

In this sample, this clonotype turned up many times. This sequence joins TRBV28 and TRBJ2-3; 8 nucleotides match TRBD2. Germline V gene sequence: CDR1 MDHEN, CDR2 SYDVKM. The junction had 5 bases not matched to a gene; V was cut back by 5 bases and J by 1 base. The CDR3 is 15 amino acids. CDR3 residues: CASSTAGEGTDTQYF. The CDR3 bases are TGTGCCAGCAGTACAGCGGGGGAAGGCACAGATACGCAGTATTTT. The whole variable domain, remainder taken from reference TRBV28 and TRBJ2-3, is DVKVTQSSRYLVKRTGEKVFLECVQDMDHENMFWYRQDPGLGLRLIYFSYDVKMKEKGDIPEGYSVSREKKERFSLILESASTNQTSMYLCASSTAGEGTDTQYFGPGTRLTVL.

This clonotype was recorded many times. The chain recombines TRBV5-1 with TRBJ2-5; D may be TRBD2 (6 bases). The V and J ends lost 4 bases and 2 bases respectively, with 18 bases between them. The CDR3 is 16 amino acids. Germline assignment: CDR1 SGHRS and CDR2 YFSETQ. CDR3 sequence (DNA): TGCGCCAGCAGCCCCCGGGGAGGCAGCGGGCAAGAGACCCAGTACTTC. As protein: CASSPRGGSGQETQYF.

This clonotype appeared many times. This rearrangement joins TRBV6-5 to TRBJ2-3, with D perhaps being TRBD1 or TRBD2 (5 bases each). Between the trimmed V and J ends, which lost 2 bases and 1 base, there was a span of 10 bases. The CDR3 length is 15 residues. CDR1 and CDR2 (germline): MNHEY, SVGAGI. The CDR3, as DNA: TGTGCCAGCAGTTACATGAGAGGGGGCACAGATACGCAGTATTTT. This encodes CASSYMRGGTDTQYF.

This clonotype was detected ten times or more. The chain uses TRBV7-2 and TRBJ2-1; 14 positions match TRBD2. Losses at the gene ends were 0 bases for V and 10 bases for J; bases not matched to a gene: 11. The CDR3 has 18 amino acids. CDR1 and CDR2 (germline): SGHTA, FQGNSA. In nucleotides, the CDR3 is TGTGCCAGCAGCTTAGCCTCCGGGGGACTAGCGGGAGTGAGGGAGCAGTTCTTC. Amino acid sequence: CASSLASGGLAGVREQFF.

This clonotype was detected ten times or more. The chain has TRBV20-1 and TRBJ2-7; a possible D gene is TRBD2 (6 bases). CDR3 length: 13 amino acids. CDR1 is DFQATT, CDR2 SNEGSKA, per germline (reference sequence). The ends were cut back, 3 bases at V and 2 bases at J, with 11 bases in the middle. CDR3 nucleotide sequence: TGCAGTGCTAGGGGGGGAATCACCTACGAGCAGTACTTC. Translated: CSARGGITYEQYF.

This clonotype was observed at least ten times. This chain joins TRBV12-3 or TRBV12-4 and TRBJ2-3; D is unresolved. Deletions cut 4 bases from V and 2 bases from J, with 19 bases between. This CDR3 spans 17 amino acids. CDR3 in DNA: TGTGCCAGCAGTTCGCCGGCTAGTTATTCCCACACAGATACGCAGTATTTT. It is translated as CASSSPASYSHTDTQYF.

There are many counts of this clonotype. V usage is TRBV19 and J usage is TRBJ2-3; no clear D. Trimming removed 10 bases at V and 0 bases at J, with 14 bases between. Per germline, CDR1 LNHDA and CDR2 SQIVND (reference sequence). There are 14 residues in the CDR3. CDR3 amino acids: CAISDGTSTDTQYF. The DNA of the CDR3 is TGTGCCATTTCGGACGGAACTAGCACAGATACGCAGTATTTT. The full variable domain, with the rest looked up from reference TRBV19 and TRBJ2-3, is DGGITQSPKYLFRKEGQNVTLSCEQNLNHDAMYWYRQDPGQGLRLIYYSQIVNDFQKGDIAEGYSVSREKKESFPLTVTSAQKNPTAFYLCAISDGTSTDTQYFGPGTRLTVL.

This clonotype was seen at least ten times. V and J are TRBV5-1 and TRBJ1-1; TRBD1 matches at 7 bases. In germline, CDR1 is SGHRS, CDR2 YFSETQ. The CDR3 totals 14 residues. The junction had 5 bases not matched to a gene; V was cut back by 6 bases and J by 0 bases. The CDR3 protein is CASNLQGMNTEAFF. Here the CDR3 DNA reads TGCGCCAGCAACCTACAGGGGATGAACACTGAAGCTTTCTTT.

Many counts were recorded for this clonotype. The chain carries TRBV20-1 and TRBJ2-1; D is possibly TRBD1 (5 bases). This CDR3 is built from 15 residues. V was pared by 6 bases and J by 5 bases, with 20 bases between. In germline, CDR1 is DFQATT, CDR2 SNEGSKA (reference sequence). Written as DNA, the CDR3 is TGCAGTGCGAAAGGGGCCTGGCAAAAACACAATGAGCAGTTCTTC. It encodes CSAKGAWQKHNEQFF.

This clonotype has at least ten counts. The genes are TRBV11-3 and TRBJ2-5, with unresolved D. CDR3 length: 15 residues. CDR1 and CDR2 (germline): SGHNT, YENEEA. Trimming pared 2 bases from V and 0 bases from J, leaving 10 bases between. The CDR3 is CASSLRVGYQETQYF. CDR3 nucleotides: TGTGCCAGCAGCTTACGTGTAGGGTACCAAGAGACCCAGTACTTC. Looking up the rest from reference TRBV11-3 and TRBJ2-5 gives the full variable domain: EAGVVQSPRYKIIEKKQPVAFWCNPISGHNTLYWYLQNLGQGPELLIRYENEEAVDDSQLPKDRFSAERLKGVDSTLKIQPAELGDSAVYLCASSLRVGYQETQYFGPGTRLLVL.

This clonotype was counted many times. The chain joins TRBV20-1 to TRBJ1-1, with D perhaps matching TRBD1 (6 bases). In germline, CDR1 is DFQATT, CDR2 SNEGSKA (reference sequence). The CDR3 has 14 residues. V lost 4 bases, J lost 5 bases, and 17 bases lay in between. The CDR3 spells CSATGQFRRTEAFF. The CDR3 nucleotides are TGCAGTGCTACCGGACAGTTTCGTAGGACTGAAGCTTTCTTT.

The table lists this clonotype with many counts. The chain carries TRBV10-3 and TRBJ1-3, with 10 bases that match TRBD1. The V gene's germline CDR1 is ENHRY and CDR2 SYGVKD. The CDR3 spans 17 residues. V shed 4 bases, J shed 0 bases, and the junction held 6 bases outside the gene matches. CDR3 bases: TGTGCCATCAGTGGCTCGACAGGGGGCGGCTCTGGAAACACCATATATTTT. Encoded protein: CAISGSTGGGSGNTIYF.

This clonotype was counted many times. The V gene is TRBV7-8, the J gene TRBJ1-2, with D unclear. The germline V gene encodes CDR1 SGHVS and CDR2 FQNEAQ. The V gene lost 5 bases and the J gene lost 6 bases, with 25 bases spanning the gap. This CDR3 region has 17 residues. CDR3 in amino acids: CASSPRSADVVGHGYTF. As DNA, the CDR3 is TGTGCCAGCAGCCCGCGCTCCGCGGACGTCGTAGGTCATGGCTACACCTTC.

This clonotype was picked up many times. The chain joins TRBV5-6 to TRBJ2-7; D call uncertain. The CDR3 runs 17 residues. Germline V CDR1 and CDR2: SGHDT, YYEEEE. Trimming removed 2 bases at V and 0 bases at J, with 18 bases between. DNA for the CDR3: TGTGCCAGCAGCTTTAGGGTCAGCCAAAGGGACTCCTACGAGCAGTACTTC. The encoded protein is CASSFRVSQRDSYEQYF. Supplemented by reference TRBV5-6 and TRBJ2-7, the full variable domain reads DAGVTQSPTHLIKTRGQQVTLRCSPKSGHDTVSWYQQALGQGPQFIFQYYEEEERQRGNFPDRFSGHQFPNYSSELNVNALLLGDSALYLCASSFRVSQRDSYEQYFGPGTRLTVT.

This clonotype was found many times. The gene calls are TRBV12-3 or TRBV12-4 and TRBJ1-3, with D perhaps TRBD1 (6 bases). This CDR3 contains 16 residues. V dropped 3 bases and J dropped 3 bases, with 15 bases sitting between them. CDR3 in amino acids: CASSFRGGRNGNTIYF. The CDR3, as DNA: TGTGCCAGCAGTTTTCGTGGGGGGCGCAATGGAAACACCATATATTTT.

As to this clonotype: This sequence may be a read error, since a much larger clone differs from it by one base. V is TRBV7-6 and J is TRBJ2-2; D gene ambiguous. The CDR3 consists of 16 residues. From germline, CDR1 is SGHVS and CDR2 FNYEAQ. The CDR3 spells CVSSPYAVVNTGELFF. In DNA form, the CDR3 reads TGTGTCAGCAGCCCATACGCGGTAGTTAACACCGGGGAGCTGTTTTTT.

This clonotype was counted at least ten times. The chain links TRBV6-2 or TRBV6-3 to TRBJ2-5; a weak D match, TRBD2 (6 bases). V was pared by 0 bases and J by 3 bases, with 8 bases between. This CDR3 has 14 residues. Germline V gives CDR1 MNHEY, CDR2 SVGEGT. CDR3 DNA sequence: TGTGCCAGCAGTTACTCCGGGACTGAAGAGACCCAGTACTTC. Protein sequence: CASSYSGTEETQYF.

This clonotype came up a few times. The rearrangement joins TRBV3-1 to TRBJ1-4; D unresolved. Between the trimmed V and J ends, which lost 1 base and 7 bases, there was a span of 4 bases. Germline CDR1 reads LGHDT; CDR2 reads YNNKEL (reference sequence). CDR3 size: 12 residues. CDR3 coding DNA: TGTGCCAGCAGCCAAGTTCGTGAAAAACTGTTTTTT. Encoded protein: CASSQVREKLFF.

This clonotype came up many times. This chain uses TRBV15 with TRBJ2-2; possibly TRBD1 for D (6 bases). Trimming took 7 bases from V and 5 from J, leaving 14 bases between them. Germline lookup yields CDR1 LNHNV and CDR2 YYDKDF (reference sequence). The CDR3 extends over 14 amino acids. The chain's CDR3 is CATNIQGSTGELFF. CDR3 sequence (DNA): TGTGCCACCAATATACAGGGTAGTACCGGGGAGCTGTTTTTT.

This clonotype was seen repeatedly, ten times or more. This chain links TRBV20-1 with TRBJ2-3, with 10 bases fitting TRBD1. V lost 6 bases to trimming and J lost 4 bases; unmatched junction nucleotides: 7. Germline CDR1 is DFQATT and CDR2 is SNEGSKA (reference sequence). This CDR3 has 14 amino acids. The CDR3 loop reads CSANDRGQSDTQYF. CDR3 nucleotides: TGCAGTGCCAATGACAGGGGGCAATCAGATACGCAGTATTTT.